This T cell receptor beta chain was identified in a study of blood T cell repertoires in COVID-19. Turning to the study itself: Nucleic acid was either cDNA or gDNA, and it came from T cells, B-cell-depleted T cells, or PBMCs.

The CDR3 has 16 residues. Germline assignment: CDR1 SGHVS and CDR2 FQNEAQ. Trimming took off 7 bases at V and 2 bases at J, with 17 bases between the two ends. In the original analysis: Nucleated cell number was recorded as an estimate derived from reference gene primer amplification. Measured with immunoSEQ multiplex PCR; TCRdb has only the in-frame clones, and not every one. D and trimming were read from the DNA, whereas the V and J calls and clone size are those reported in that table. Here the sample spans fewer than 75,000 clones, 85% to 90% being singletons. The sample consisted of peripheral blood. The TCR comes from a man older than 75 with acute or convalescent COVID-19. The V call is TRBV7-8, the J call TRBJ2-2; TRBD1 is a possible D gene (6 bases). The CDR3 DNA follows: TGTGCCAGCATCTGGGGGCAGGGAGTTAACACCGGGGAGCTGTTTTTT. Its protein product is CASIWGQGVNTGELFF.